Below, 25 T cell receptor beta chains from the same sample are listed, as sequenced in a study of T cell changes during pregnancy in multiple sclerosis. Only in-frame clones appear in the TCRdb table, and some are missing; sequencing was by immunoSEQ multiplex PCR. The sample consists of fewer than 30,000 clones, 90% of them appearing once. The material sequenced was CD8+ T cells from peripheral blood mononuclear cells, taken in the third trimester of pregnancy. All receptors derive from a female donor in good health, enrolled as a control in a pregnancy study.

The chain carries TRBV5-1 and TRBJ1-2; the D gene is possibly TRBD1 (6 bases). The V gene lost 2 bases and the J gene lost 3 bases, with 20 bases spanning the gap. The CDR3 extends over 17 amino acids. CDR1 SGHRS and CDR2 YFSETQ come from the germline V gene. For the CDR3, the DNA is TGCGCCAGCAGCTTATTGCAGGGGATGGTAGAGGACTATGGCTACACCTTC. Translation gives CASSLLQGMVEDYGYTF.

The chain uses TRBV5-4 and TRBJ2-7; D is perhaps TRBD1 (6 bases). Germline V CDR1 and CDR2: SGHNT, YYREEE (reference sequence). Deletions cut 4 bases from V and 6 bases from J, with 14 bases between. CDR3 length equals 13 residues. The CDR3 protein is CASSPYSTGEQYF. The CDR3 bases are TGTGCCAGCAGCCCCTATTCGACAGGCGAGCAGTACTTC.

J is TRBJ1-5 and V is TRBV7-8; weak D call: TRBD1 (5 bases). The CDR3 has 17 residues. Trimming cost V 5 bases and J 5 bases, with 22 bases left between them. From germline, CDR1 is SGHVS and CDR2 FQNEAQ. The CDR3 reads CASSLRGRTTMDQPQHF. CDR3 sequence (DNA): TGTGCCAGCAGCCTGCGGGGACGCACCACCATGGATCAGCCCCAGCATTTT.

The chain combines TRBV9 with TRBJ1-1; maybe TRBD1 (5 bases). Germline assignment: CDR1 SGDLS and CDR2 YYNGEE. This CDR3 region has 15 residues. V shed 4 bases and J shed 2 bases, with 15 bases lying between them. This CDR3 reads CASSPWGDYNTEAFF. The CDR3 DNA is TGTGCCAGCAGCCCCTGGGGGGATTATAACACTGAAGCTTTCTTT.

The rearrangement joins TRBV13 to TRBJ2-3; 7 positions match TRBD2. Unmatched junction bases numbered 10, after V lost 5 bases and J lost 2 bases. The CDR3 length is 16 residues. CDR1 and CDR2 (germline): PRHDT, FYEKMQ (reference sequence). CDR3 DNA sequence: TGTGCCAGCAGCCACGGGTGGGGGAGGGACACAGATACGCAGTATTTT. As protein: CASSHGWGRDTDTQYF.

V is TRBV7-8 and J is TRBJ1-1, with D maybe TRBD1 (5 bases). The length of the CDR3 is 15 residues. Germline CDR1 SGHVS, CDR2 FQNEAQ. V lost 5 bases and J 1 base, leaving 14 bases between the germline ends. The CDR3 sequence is CASSPGGGRNTEAFF. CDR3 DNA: TGTGCCAGCAGCCCTGGGGGGGGTAGGAACACTGAAGCTTTCTTT.

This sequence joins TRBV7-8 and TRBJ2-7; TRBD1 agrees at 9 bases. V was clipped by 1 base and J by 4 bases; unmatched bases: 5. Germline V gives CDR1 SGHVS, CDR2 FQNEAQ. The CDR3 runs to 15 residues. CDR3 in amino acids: CASSLELGQGYEQYF. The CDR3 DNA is TGTGCCAGCAGCTTAGAGTTGGGACAGGGTTACGAGCAGTACTTC.

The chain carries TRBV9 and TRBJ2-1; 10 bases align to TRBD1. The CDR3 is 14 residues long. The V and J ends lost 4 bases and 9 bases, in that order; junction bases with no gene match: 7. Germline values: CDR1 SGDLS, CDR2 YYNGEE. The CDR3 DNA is TGTGCCAGCAGCCCGAGACAGGGGGCAGGTGAGCAGTTCTTC. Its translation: CASSPRQGAGEQFF.

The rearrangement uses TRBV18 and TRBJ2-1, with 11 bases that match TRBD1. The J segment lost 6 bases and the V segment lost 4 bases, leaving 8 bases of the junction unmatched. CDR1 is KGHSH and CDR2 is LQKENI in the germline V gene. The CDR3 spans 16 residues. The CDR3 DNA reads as TGTGCCAGCTCACTAACCGGGACAGGGGGACTCAATGAGCAGTTCTTC. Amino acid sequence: CASSLTGTGGLNEQFF.

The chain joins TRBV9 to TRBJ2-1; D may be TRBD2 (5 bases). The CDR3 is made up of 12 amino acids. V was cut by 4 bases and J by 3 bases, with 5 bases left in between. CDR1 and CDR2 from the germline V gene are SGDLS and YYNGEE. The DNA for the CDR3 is TGTGCCAGCAGCAGCGGCTACAATGAGCAGTTCTTC. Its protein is CASSSGYNEQFF.

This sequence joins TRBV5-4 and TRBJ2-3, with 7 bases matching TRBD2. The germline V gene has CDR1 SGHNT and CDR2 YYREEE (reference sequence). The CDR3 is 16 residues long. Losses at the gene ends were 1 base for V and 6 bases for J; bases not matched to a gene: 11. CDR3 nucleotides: TGTGCCAGCAGCTTGATGGCTAGCGGCGGTAGCGATACGCAGTATTTT. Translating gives CASSLMASGGSDTQYF.

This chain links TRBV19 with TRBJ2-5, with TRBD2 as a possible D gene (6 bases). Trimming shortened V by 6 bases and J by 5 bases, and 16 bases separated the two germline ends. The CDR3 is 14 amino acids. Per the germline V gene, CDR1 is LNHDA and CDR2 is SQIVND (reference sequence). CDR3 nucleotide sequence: TGTGCCAGTAGCGAAGAACTAGCAAAGGAGACCCAGTACTTC. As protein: CASSEELAKETQYF.

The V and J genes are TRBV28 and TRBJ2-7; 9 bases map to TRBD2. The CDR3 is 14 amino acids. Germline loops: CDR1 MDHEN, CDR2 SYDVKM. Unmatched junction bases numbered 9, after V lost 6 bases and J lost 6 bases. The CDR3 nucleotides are TGTGCCAGCAGGGGACTAGCTGGGGGCGGCGAGCAGTACTTC. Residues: CASRGLAGGGEQYF.

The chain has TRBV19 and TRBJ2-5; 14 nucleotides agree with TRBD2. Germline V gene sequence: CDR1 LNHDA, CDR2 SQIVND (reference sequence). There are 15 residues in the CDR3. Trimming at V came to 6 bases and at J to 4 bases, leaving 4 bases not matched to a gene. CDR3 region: CASRGLAGVAETQYF. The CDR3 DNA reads TGTGCCAGTAGGGGACTAGCGGGAGTTGCAGAGACCCAGTACTTC.

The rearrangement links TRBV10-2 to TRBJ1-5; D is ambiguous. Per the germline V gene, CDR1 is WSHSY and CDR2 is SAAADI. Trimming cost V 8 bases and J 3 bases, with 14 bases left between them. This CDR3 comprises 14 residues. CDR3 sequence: CASSPLSPNQPQHF. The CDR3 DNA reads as TGCGCCAGCTCTCCCTTGAGCCCCAATCAGCCCCAGCATTTT.

CDR3 residues: CASSRNRYSSEQFF. The CDR3 DNA reads as TGTGCCAGCAGCCGAAACCGCTACTCGAGTGAGCAGTTCTTC. This rearrangement joins TRBV11-3 to TRBJ2-1; no clear D. Germline V gives CDR1 SGHNT, CDR2 YENEEA. Trimming shortened V by 5 bases and J by 9 bases, and 17 bases separated the two germline ends. The CDR3 extends over 14 amino acids.

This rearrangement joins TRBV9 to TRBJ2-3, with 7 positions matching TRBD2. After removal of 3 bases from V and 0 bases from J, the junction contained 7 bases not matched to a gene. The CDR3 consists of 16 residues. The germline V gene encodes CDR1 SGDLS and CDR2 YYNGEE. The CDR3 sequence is CASSGGGARSTDTQYF. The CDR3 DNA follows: TGTGCCAGCAGCGGCGGGGGAGCCCGAAGCACAGATACGCAGTATTTT.

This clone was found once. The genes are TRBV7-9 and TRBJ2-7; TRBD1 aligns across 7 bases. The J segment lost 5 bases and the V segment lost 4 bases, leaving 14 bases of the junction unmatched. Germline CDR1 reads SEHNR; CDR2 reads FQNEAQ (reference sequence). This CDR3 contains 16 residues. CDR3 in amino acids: CASSSPRQGVLDEQYF. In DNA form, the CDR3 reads TGTGCCAGCAGCTCGCCGCGACAGGGAGTACTTGACGAGCAGTACTTC.

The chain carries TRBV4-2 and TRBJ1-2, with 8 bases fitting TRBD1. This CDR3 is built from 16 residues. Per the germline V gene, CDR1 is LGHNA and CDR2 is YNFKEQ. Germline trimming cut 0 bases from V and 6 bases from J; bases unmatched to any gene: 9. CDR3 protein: CASSQDRQGASNGYTF. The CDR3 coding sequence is TGTGCCAGCAGCCAAGATCGGCAGGGGGCTTCAAATGGCTACACCTTC.

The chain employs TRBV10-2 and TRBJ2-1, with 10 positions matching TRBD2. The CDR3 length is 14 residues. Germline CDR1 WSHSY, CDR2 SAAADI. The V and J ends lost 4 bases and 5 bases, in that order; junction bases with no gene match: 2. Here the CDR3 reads CASSAAGGDNEQFF. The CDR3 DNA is TGCGCCAGCAGTGCAGCGGGGGGGGACAATGAGCAGTTCTTC.

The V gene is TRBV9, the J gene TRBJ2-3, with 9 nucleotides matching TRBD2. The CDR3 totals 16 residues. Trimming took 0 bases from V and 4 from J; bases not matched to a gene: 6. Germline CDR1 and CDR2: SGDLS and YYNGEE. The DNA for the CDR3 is TGTGCCAGCAGCGTAGTAGGCGGGAGGGTTGCAGATACGCAGTATTTT. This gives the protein CASSVVGGRVADTQYF.

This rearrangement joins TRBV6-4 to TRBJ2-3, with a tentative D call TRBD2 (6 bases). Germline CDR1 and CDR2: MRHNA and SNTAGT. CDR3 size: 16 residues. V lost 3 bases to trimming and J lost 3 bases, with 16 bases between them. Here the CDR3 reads CASSEGAVGGTDTQYF. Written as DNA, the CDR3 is TGTGCCAGCAGTGAGGGTGCCGTTGGGGGGACAGATACGCAGTATTTT.

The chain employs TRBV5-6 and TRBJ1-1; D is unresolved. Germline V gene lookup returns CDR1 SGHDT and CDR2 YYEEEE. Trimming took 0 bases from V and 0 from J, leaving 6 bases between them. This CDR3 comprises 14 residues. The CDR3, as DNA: TGTGCCAGCAGCTTGGTCCCGGTGAACACTGAAGCTTTCTTT. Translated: CASSLVPVNTEAFF.

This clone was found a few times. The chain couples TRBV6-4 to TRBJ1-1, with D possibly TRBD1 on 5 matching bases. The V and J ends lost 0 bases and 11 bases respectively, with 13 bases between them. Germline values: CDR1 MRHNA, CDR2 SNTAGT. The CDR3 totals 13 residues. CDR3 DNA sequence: TGTGCCAGCAGTGACTCGGGGGAGGGGCAGGCTTTCTTT. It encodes CASSDSGEGQAFF.

The CDR3 sequence: CASPKAGDTQYF. Here the CDR3 DNA reads TGTGCCAGCCCCAAAGCGGGAGATACGCAGTATTTT. The chain uses TRBV18 and TRBJ2-3; possibly TRBD2 for D (6 bases). The V end was cut by 8 bases, the J end by 5 bases, with 11 bases between. Germline lookup yields CDR1 KGHSH and CDR2 LQKENI. There are 12 residues in the CDR3.